This T cell receptor (beta chain) was observed in a study of OX40 agonist ivuxolimab in advanced cancers. J gave up 5 bases and V 3 bases, and 4 bases lay outside the gene matches. From germline, CDR1 is MGHRA and CDR2 YSYEKL. The CDR3 has 14 amino acids. Repertoires were generated with immunoSEQ multiplex PCR, while TCRdb's copy carries only in-frame clones and drops some. Altogether about 17,000 clones are present, around four fifths being singletons, with the ten largest covering 9% to 15%. In regard to this clone: Its antigen is undetermined.

Whole-study results and caveats: Both CD4+ and CD8+ T cell populations in blood had undergone clonal expansion by week 6 at 0.1 to 3.0 mg/kg.

This receptor was obtained from an adult with an advanced solid tumor such as melanoma, head and neck, liver or kidney cancer. Here the sequenced sample was CD4+ or CD8+ T cells sorted from blood, taken in a trial of the OX40 agonist ivuxolimab. The V gene is TRBV4-1, the J gene TRBJ2-5, with 9 bases that match TRBD1. CDR3: CASSQRTGVETQYF. The CDR3 DNA reads TGCGCCAGCAGCCAGAGGACAGGGGTTGAGACCCAGTACTTC.